A selection of T cell receptor beta chains follows, all from one sample in a study of cytomegalovirus exposure and HLA in healthy donors. The assay was immunoSEQ multiplex PCR, and TCRdb's table has in-frame clones only and misses some. In the table there are 140,000 to 150,000 clones, 65% to 80% of which are singletons. The sample comprised PBMCs. These TCRs come from a male donor in good health and CMV-seronegative. Each CDR3 is given with its conserved first and last residue. A D gene is named only where the DNA matches it firmly. Rows give clone size only sometimes, using once, few, many, or a class for an expanded clone.

V	D	J	size	DNA	CDR3
TRBV5-1	.	TRBJ2-1	.	TGCGCCAGCAGCTTGGACGGACAATCCGGGAATGAGCAGTTCTTC	CASSLDGQSGNEQFF
TRBV6-5	TRBD1	TRBJ1-3	.	TGTGCCAGCAGACCCTGGGACAGCTCTGGAAACACCATATATTTT	CASRPWDSSGNTIYF
TRBV6-1	TRBD2	TRBJ2-7	.	TGTGCCAGCCTCGAAACGGGGGGATTCTACGAGCAGTACTTC	CASLETGGFYEQYF
TRBV4-1	TRBD2	TRBJ2-7	few	TGCGCCAGCAGCCAAGCTAGCGGGGACGAGCAGTACTTC	CASSQASGDEQYF
TRBV7-9	TRBD1	TRBJ2-1	few	TGTGCCAGCAGCCGAGGGACAGTAAATGAGCAGTTCTTC	CASSRGTVNEQFF
TRBV6-1	TRBD2	TRBJ2-3	.	TGTGCCAGCAGTGAGTACGCCGGGACTAGCGGGACAGATACGCAGTATTTT	CASSEYAGTSGTDTQYF
TRBV5-1	TRBD1	TRBJ2-7	.	TGCGCCAGCAGATCATTGGGACAGGGAGGTTACGAGCAGTACTTC	CASRSLGQGGYEQYF
TRBV19	TRBD1	TRBJ2-5	.	TGTGCCAGTAGTACCCGCGGACAGGGGGCCCAAGAGACCCAGTACTTC	CASSTRGQGAQETQYF
TRBV25-1	.	TRBJ2-2	.	TGTGCCAGCTCTCGGGACACCGGGGAGCTGTTTTTT	CASSRDTGELFF
TRBV27	TRBD2	TRBJ2-2	once	TGTGCCACTAAAATGGGGGGGGTGAACACCGGGGAGCTGTTTTTT	CATKMGGVNTGELFF
TRBV25-1	TRBD2	TRBJ2-1	.	TGTGCCAGCAGGTCTAGCGGGGAATACAATGAGCAGTTCTTC	CASRSSGEYNEQFF